These 26 T cell receptor beta chains came from one sample sequenced in a study of tissue T cells after allogeneic stem cell transplantation. Described time point: mouse harvest day 7 after allogeneic transplant. The graft held 10^6 splenic CD5+ T cells and 10^7 T-cell-depleted bone marrow cells. Data came from immunoSEQ multiplex PCR; TCRdb stores just in-frame clones and leaves some out. The repertoire holds roughly 7,300 clones, with around 50% as singletons. Sequencing used lymph node tissue. All receptors derive from a female BALB/c mouse given C57BL/6 T cells with graft-versus-host disease after an allogeneic hematopoietic cell transplant.

This clone was detected only a few times. Mouse names are used for the genes. The missing CDR3 end, 1 residue past where the read stops, is filled in from the germline J gene. The chain joins TRBV26 to TRBJ2-2, with D maybe TRBD2 (6 bases). The CDR3 runs 14 residues. From germline, CDR1 is KGHPV and CDR2 FQNQEV (reference sequence). V lost 6 bases, J lost 1 base, and 9 bases lay in between. The CDR3 sequence is CASSPGLNTGQLYF. CDR3 DNA, as far as it was read: TGTGCCAGCAGCCCGGGACTAAACACCGGGCAGCTCTAC.

On this clone itself: Mouse names are used for the genes. The missing CDR3 end, 1 residue past where the read stops, is filled in from the germline J gene. The chain uses TRBV19 and TRBJ2-1, with a possible D match to TRBD2 (6 bases). V lost 2 bases and J lost 7, with 16 bases in between. Germline values: CDR1 FNHDT, CDR2 SITEND (reference sequence). The CDR3 consists of 15 residues. CDR3 DNA, as far as it was read: TGTGCCAGCAGTATGACCCTGGGGAGGGCAGCTGAGCAGTTC. Its translation: CASSMTLGRAAEQF. In full, the CDR3 is CASSMTLGRAAEQFF. The variable domain in full, with the rest retrieved from reference TRBV19 and TRBJ2-1, is GGIITQTPKFLIGQEGQKLTLKCQQNFNHDTMYWYRQDSGKGLRLIYYSITENDLQKGDLSEGYDASREKKSSFSLTVTSAQKNEMAVFLCASSMTLGRAAEQFFGPGTRLTVL.

This clone was observed once. The genes and germline here are from mouse. The sequence runs out 1 residue before the end of the CDR3; the remainder is reconstructed from the germline J gene. The chain employs TRBV26 and TRBJ2-5; a possible D gene is TRBD1 (6 bases). Trimming shortened V by 4 bases and J by 2 bases, and 10 bases separated the two germline ends. CDR3 length: 14 amino acids. Germline loops: CDR1 KGHPV, CDR2 FQNQEV (reference sequence). Incomplete CDR3 DNA: TGTGCCAGCAGTCGTCAGGGGCTCCAAGACACCCAGTAC. Amino acid sequence: CASSRQGLQDTQY. The entire CDR3 is CASSRQGLQDTQYF.

This clone was counted a few times. Gene names refer to mouse genes. The read comes to an end 1 residue before the CDR3 does, leaving the germline J gene to fill in the end. The genes are TRBV13-3 and TRBJ2-2; perhaps TRBD1 as D (6 bases). With 5 bases removed from V and 0 bases from J, the gap between germline ends came to 11 bases. Germline-derived CDR1 and CDR2 are NNHDY and SYVADS. CDR3 length: 15 residues. The sequenced CDR3 bases are TGTGCCAGCAGGCGGGACACCTCAAACACCGGGCAGCTCTAC. Its protein is CASRRDTSNTGQLY. The entire CDR3 protein is CASRRDTSNTGQLYF.

This clone has more than one count but fewer than ten. These gene names are mouse names. The read ends 1 residue shy of where the CDR3 ends; the end is completed using the germline J gene. The chain joins TRBV31 to TRBJ2-7; 8 nucleotides line up with TRBD2. The V and J ends lost 3 bases and 5 bases, in that order; junction bases with no gene match: 6. The CDR3 is 13 residues long. In germline, CDR1 is GKSSPN, CDR2 SITVG. The CDR3 DNA, read in part, is TGTGCCTGGAGCCCTGACTGGGGCCATGAACAGTAC. As protein: CAWSPDWGHEQY. The full CDR3 is CAWSPDWGHEQYF.

As regards this clone: Gene and germline names: mouse. The CDR3 is cut off 1 residue early in the read; its end comes from the germline J gene. The chain carries TRBV12-1 and TRBJ2-4; TRBD2 might be the D (7 bases). CDR3 length equals 15 residues. CDR1 SGHSN and CDR2 HYEKVE come from the germline V gene. With 2 bases removed from V and 0 bases from J, the gap between germline ends came to 11 bases. Incomplete CDR3 DNA: TGTGCCAGCTCTCCGCTGGGGGCTAGTCAAAACACCTTGTAC. It translates to CASSPLGASQNTLY. The CDR3 as a whole reads CASSPLGASQNTLYF.

In regard to this clone: Each gene name is a mouse one. The CDR3 goes on 1 residue after the read ends, and that part is filled in from the germline J gene. The rearrangement uses TRBV3 and TRBJ2-5; 7 bases align to TRBD2. J gave up 3 bases and V 3 bases, and 0 bases lay outside the gene matches. The CDR3 spans 13 residues. Per the germline V gene, CDR1 is SNHLY and CDR2 is FYNGKV (reference sequence). CDR3: CASSLTGQDTQYF. CDR3 DNA (partial): TGTGCCAGCAGCTTGACTGGGCAAGACACCCAGTAC.

The table lists this clone with a few counts. Gene names and germline match the mouse. The read falls 1 residue short of the CDR3 end, and the missing part is taken from the germline J gene. The chain joins TRBV26 to TRBJ2-5, with 7 nucleotides matching TRBD1. The length of the CDR3 is 13 residues. V gave up 4 bases and J gave up 6 bases; unmatched junction bases: 4. The germline V gene encodes CDR1 KGHPV and CDR2 FQNQEV (reference sequence). The CDR3 protein is CASSQTGVDTQYF. CDR3 DNA (partial): TGTGCCAGCAGTCAAACAGGGGTTGACACCCAGTAC.

This clone is labeled as large (0.1 to 1%). Mouse gene names and germline throughout. The missing CDR3 end, 1 residue past where the read stops, is filled in from the germline J gene. The rearrangement uses TRBV19 and TRBJ2-3; 9 bases line up with TRBD1. Unmatched junction bases numbered 4, after V lost 4 bases and J lost 4 bases. This CDR3 has 14 amino acids. Per the germline V gene, CDR1 is FNHDT and CDR2 is SITEND (reference sequence). The CDR3 protein is CASSSGTGPETLYF. The DNA read from the CDR3 is TGTGCCAGCAGTTCCGGGACAGGGCCAGAAACGCTGTAT.

This clone was seen more than once but under ten times. The germline and genes are mouse ones. The CDR3 extends 1 residue past the end of the read, so its final part is completed from the germline J gene. The J gene is TRBJ2-4, the V gene TRBV3; tentatively, D is TRBD2 (5 bases). The CDR3 consists of 14 residues. V was cut by 5 bases and J by 0 bases, with 9 bases left in between. Germline V gene data show CDR1 as SNHLY and CDR2 as FYNGKV (reference sequence). The part of the CDR3 DNA that was read is TGTGCCAGCAGCCCTCTGGGTAGTCAAAACACCTTGTAC. This codes for CASSPLGSQNTLY. The full-length CDR3 reads as CASSPLGSQNTLYF.

Worth noting for this clone: Each gene name is a mouse one. The read stops 1 residue short of the end of the CDR3; the missing end is completed from the germline J gene. This rearrangement joins TRBV26 to TRBJ2-7; 9 bases align to TRBD1. The CDR3 runs 14 residues. Germline assignment: CDR1 KGHPV and CDR2 FQNQEV (reference sequence). Trimming at V came to 0 bases and at J to 4 bases, leaving 1 base not matched to a gene. The CDR3: CASSLSTGGYEQYF. Partial CDR3 DNA: TGTGCCAGCAGTCTGTCGACAGGGGGGTATGAACAGTAC.

For this clone: The genes and germline here are from mouse. Coverage ceases 1 residue before the CDR3 finishes, and the germline J gene fills in the end. This sequence joins TRBV13-3 and TRBJ2-1; 7 bases match TRBD2. Germline V CDR1 and CDR2: NNHDY, SYVADS. The J segment lost 3 bases and the V segment lost 0 bases, leaving 0 bases of the junction unmatched. The CDR3 length is 14 residues. This chain's CDR3 is CASSDVGGYAEQFF. CDR3 bases read: TGTGCCAGCAGTGATGTGGGGGGCTATGCTGAGCAGTTC.

Notes on this clone: Mouse gene names and germline throughout. The DNA ends 1 residue before the CDR3 does, and the rest of the CDR3 is filled in from the germline J gene. This sample includes further DNA sequences coding for the same CDR3. V is TRBV26 and J is TRBJ1-1, with D unclear. The germline V and J ends were trimmed by 3 bases and 1 base, with 6 bases remaining between them. Germline CDR1 KGHPV, CDR2 FQNQEV (reference sequence). CDR3 size: 13 residues. The CDR3 region is CASSLRINTEVFF. The CDR3 bases that were read are TGTGCCAGCAGTCTACGCATAAACACAGAAGTCTTC.

As regards this clone: Mouse gene names apply. CDR3 loop: CASSLDRGHYAEQFF. Incomplete CDR3 DNA: TGTGCCAGCAGTCTCGACAGGGGGCACTATGCTGAGCAGTTC. This rearrangement joins TRBV24 to TRBJ2-1; 10 positions agree with TRBD1. The read ends 1 residue shy of where the CDR3 ends; the end is completed using the germline J gene. Trimming at V came to 3 bases and at J to 2 bases, leaving 1 base not matched to a gene. The CDR3 loop spans 15 amino acids. CDR1 and CDR2 from the germline V gene are KGHTA and FRNEEI.

Points on this clone: The genes are named according to mouse. The read is 1 residue too short to cover the CDR3 end, so that end is filled in from the germline J gene. This sequence joins TRBV31 and TRBJ1-4; weak D call: TRBD1 (5 bases). The germline gives CDR1 GKSSPN, CDR2 SITVG. This CDR3 has 16 amino acids. Between the trimmed V and J ends, which lost 0 bases and 0 bases, there was a span of 11 bases. Incomplete CDR3 DNA: TGTGCCTGGAGTCTAAGGCAGGGCCTTTCCAACGAAAGATTATTT. This codes for CAWSLRQGLSNERLF. In full, the CDR3 reads CAWSLRQGLSNERLFF.

In its sample, this clone is large. Germline and genes: mouse. The CDR3 goes on 1 residue after the read ends, and that part is filled in from the germline J gene. V usage is TRBV13-3 and J usage is TRBJ2-7; D call uncertain. CDR1 is NNHDY and CDR2 is SYVADS in the germline V gene. CDR3 length equals 11 residues. V lost 0 bases and J lost 7, with 5 bases in between. The covered CDR3 bases are TGTGCCAGCAGTGATGAAGGGGAACAGTAC. Translated, it gives CASSDEGEQY. The CDR3, in full, reads CASSDEGEQYF.

This clone was recorded once. Gene names denote mouse genes. Incomplete CDR3 DNA: TGTGCCAGCAGTAGGGGCAACACAGAAGTCTTC. Protein: CASSRGNTEVF. The CDR3 reads in full as CASSRGNTEVFF. The rearrangement links TRBV24 to TRBJ1-1; D perhaps matches TRBD1 (5 bases). The CDR3 end falls 1 residue outside the read, so it is completed with the germline J gene. V lost 5 bases, J lost 2 bases, and 6 bases lay in between. The CDR3 runs to 12 residues. Germline CDR1 is KGHTA and CDR2 is FRNEEI.

On this clone: Mouse names are used for the genes. The read stops 1 residue short of the end of the CDR3; the missing end is completed from the germline J gene. V gene TRBV16 combines with J gene TRBJ2-3; 12 nucleotides align to TRBD2. Germline assignment: CDR1 SGHSA and CDR2 FRNQAP. This CDR3 contains 17 residues. V was pared by 0 bases and J by 3 bases, with 4 bases of the junction left unmatched. The CDR3 loop reads CASSLDGGLGGAETLYF. CDR3 DNA, as far as it was read: TGTGCAAGCAGCTTAGATGGGGGACTGGGGGGAGCAGAAACGCTGTAT.

This clone was picked up one time. This may be a read error, as it is one base from a much larger clone. Mouse gene names and germline throughout. The CDR3 end lies 1 residue beyond the end of the read and is filled in from the germline J gene. J is TRBJ2-7 and V is TRBV13-2; D gene unclear. The CDR3 spans 12 residues. Germline CDR1 reads NNHNN; CDR2 reads SYGAGS (reference sequence). V dropped 2 bases and J dropped 4 bases, with 7 bases sitting between them. The CDR3 bases that were read are TGTGCCAGCGGTGAGAGGGAATATGAACAGTAC. Translating it yields CASGEREYEQY. The CDR3 reads in full as CASGEREYEQYF.

Points on this clone: The genes and germline here are from mouse. Read data end 1 residue before the CDR3 end; the end is taken from the germline J gene. V usage is TRBV12-1 and J usage is TRBJ2-4; 8 bases map to TRBD2. This CDR3 comprises 14 residues. CDR1 and CDR2 (germline): SGHSN, HYEKVE. J lost 8 bases, V lost 0 bases, and 6 bases had no gene match. The DNA read from the CDR3 is TGTGCCAGCTCTCTCGCCTGGGGGGATTTCACCTTGTAC. Translation gives CASSLAWGDFTLY. The CDR3 as a whole reads CASSLAWGDFTLYF.

Concerning this clone: Here the gene names and germline are mouse. The read halts 1 residue ahead of the CDR3 end, with the missing end drawn from the germline J gene. The chain couples TRBV5 to TRBJ2-5, with 8 bases matching TRBD1. CDR1 and CDR2 (germline): LGHNA, YNLKQL (reference sequence). The CDR3 is made up of 13 amino acids. The J segment lost 5 bases and the V segment lost 4 bases, leaving 2 bases of the junction unmatched. Partial CDR3 DNA: TGTGCCAGCAGCCTCGACAGGGGAGACACCCAGTAC. Amino acids: CASSLDRGDTQY. From start to end, the CDR3 is CASSLDRGDTQYF.

This clone was recorded a few times. These gene names are mouse names. The CDR3 goes on 1 residue after the read ends, and that part is filled in from the germline J gene. The chain recombines TRBV19 with TRBJ1-4; maybe TRBD1 (5 bases). The CDR3 runs 15 residues. CDR1 FNHDT and CDR2 SITEND come from the germline V gene (reference sequence). V dropped 2 bases and J dropped 0 bases, with 8 bases sitting between them. The sequenced part of the CDR3 DNA is TGTGCCAGCAGTATGGGGGTGATTTCCAACGAAAGATTATTT. This translates into CASSMGVISNERLF. The whole CDR3 sequence reads CASSMGVISNERLFF.

This clone was counted a single time. Germline and genes here are mouse. The CDR3 is cut off 1 residue early in the read; its end comes from the germline J gene. V and J are TRBV23 and TRBJ2-5; TRBD1, the table's D call, lacks a check against the DNA. The CDR3 has 14 amino acids. Looked up from germline, CDR1 is KGHTA and CDR2 is FQNQQP. CDR3 bases read: TGCTCCAGCAGTCAACGCAGGGGGCAAGACACCCAGTAC. Protein: CSSSQRRGQDTQY. The CDR3 in its entirety is CSSSQRRGQDTQYF.

With regard to this clone: Gene names and germline match the mouse. From the germline J gene comes the end of the CDR3, since the read stops 1 residue before it. J is TRBJ2-5 and V is TRBV26; 12 bases are shared with TRBD2. Germline CDR1 KGHPV, CDR2 FQNQEV (reference sequence). The CDR3 has 14 amino acids. Germline trimming cut 5 bases from V and 5 bases from J; bases unmatched to any gene: 2. The CDR3 loop reads CASSSTGGADTQYF. Incomplete CDR3 DNA: TGTGCCAGCAGTTCGACTGGGGGGGCAGACACCCAGTAC.

As concerns this clone: Genes and germline are mouse. Read sequence stops 1 residue before the CDR3 end, and the germline J gene provides the missing end. V gene TRBV26 combines with J gene TRBJ2-5, with unresolved D. The V and J ends lost 3 bases and 4 bases respectively, with 2 bases between them. The CDR3 spans 11 residues. Germline V lookup: CDR1 KGHPV, CDR2 FQNQEV (reference sequence). The CDR3 reads CASSLKDTQYF. The CDR3 bases that were read are TGTGCCAGCAGTCTAAAAGACACCCAGTAC.

Only one count was recorded for this clone. The gene names given are mouse names. The DNA ends 1 residue before the CDR3 does, and the rest of the CDR3 is filled in from the germline J gene. The chain joins TRBV2 to TRBJ2-3; 10 nucleotides agree with TRBD2. The germline CDR1 and CDR2 sequences are LGHNA and YSYQKL. This CDR3 spans 17 amino acids. Trimming removed 2 bases from V and 2 bases from J; junction bases left unmatched: 7. The CDR3 DNA, read in part, is TGTGCCAGCAGCCAACTTCTGGGGGGGCGCGATGCAGAAACGCTGTAT. Protein product: CASSQLLGGRDAETLY. The entire CDR3 is CASSQLLGGRDAETLYF.